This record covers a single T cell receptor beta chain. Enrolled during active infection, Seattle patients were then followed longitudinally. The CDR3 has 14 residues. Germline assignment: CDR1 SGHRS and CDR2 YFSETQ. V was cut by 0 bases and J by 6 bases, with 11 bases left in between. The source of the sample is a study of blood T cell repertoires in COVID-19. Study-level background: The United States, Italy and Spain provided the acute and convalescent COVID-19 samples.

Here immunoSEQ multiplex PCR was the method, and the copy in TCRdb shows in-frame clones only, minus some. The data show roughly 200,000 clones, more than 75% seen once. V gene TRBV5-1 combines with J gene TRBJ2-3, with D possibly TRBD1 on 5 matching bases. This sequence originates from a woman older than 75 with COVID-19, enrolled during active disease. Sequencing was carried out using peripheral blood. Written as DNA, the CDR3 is TGCGCCAGCAGCTTGGGGACAACCCTCGATACGCAGTATTTT. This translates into CASSLGTTLDTQYF.